The rows below give T cell receptor beta chains drawn from one sample of a study of cytomegalovirus exposure and HLA in healthy donors. Assay used: immunoSEQ multiplex PCR; TCRdb lists only in-frame clones, some missing. The repertoire holds 150,000 to 200,000 clones, with more than 75% as singletons. Sequenced: PBMCs. These receptors came from a middle-aged man in good health and CMV-seronegative. Each CDR3 is given with its conserved first and last residue. The D gene is left open where the match is weak. Clone size is stated in some rows and not others, as once, few, many or a class when expanded.

>TRBD1|few|TRBV7-3|TRBJ2-2|13
TGTGCCAGCAGCTCACAGGGGGCCGGGGAGCTGTTTTTT
CASSSQGAGELFF
>.|once|TRBV7-3|TRBJ2-1|10
TGTGCCAGCAGCTTACGGGGGATCTTCTTC
CASSLRGIFF
>.|.|TRBV5-6|TRBJ1-5|13
TGTGCCAGCAGCCCTGGGGGGAGGCAGCCCCAGCATTTT
CASSPGGRQPQHF
>.|.|TRBV25-1|TRBJ1-2|13
TGTGCCAGCGTCCAATCCGGGGGACATGGCTACACCTTC
CASVQSGGHGYTF
>.|.|TRBV28|TRBJ1-2|14
TGTGCCAGCAGTTTAATAACCCCGACGGGTGGCTACACCTTC
CASSLITPTGGYTF
>.|.|TRBV2|TRBJ2-1|15
TGTGCCAGCAGTAGGACTGCAAGCTCCTACAATGAGCAGTTCTTC
CASSRTASSYNEQFF
>.|.|TRBV28|TRBJ2-7|15
TGTGCCACCGCCCCGATCAGGGCGGGACGTTACGAGCAGTACTTC
CATAPIRAGRYEQYF
>.|.|TRBV30|TRBJ1-5|12
TGTGCCTGGGCAGGGGTCAATCAGCCCCAGCATTTT
CAWAGVNQPQHF
>.|.|TRBV5-1|TRBJ2-4|15
TGCGCCAGCAGCTTTGGAAGGGGATCCAAAAACATTCAGTACTTC
CASSFGRGSKNIQYF
>TRBD2|.|TRBV6-5|TRBJ2-3|16
TGTGCCAGCAGTTACGTAGCGGGAGGGTCCGCAGATACGCAGTATTTT
CASSYVAGGSADTQYF
>TRBD2|.|TRBV5-4|TRBJ2-1|15
TGTGCCAGCAGCTTGACCGCGGGAGGCCCCAATGAGCAGTTCTTC
CASSLTAGGPNEQFF
>.|.|TRBV29-1|TRBJ2-7|13
TGCAGCGTTTCTGCCGGGACTCCCGCTGGGCAGTACTTC
CSVSAGTPAGQYF
>TRBD1|.|TRBV6-1|TRBJ1-5|15
TGTGCCAGCAGTTCCCGGACAGGGGGCGATCAGCCCCAGCATTTT
CASSSRTGGDQPQHF
>TRBD1|.|TRBV28|TRBJ1-6|15
TGTGCCAGCTTATCAGGGGGAGGCTATAATTCACCCCTCCACTTT
CASLSGGGYNSPLHF
>TRBD1|.|TRBV2|TRBJ1-1|13
TGTGCCAGCAGTAACAGGGGTAACACTGAAGCTTTCTTT
CASSNRGNTEAFF
>.|few|TRBV2|TRBJ2-7|11
TGTGCCAGCAGCAGACAAGCCGAGCAGTACTTC
CASSRQAEQYF
>.|.|TRBV9|TRBJ1-1|13
TGTGCCAGCAGCTGGACAGAGAACACTGAAGCTTTCTTT
CASSWTENTEAFF
>.|.|TRBV7-2|TRBJ1-2|15
TGTGCCAGCAGCCCCGGCGGCGGCAGCAACTATGGCTACACCTTC
CASSPGGGSNYGYTF
>TRBD1|.|TRBV7-2|TRBJ2-7|14
TGTGCCAGCAGCCGAGGACAGGGAACCTACGAGCAGTACTTC
CASSRGQGTYEQYF
>TRBD1|once|TRBV23-1|TRBJ2-2|17
TGCGCCAGCAGTCAAACCCGGGACAGGATTAACACCGGGGAGCTGTTTTTT
CASSQTRDRINTGELFF
>TRBD2|.|TRBV11-2|TRBJ2-1|15
TGTGCCAGCAGCCCTCCGACGGGGGGGGGCAATGAGCAGTTCTTC
CASSPPTGGGNEQFF
>.|.|TRBV11-3|TRBJ2-5|16
TGTGCCAGCAGCTCCACCCCCGGGGTTAGAGGGGAGACCCAGTACTTC
CASSSTPGVRGETQYF
>TRBD2|once|TRBV30|TRBJ2-7|15
TGTGCCTGGATAGGTAGCGGGGGGGCCCCCAACGAGCAGTACTTC
CAWIGSGGAPNEQYF
>.|few|TRBV30|TRBJ1-5|14
TGTGCCTGGAGCCGGGACACGCTCAATCAGCCCCAGCATTTT
CAWSRDTLNQPQHF
>.|.|TRBV19|TRBJ1-2|16
TGTGCCAGTAGTATAGGTGGAGGGTTAGCAGGCTATGGCTACACCTTC
CASSIGGGLAGYGYTF